This T cell receptor (beta chain) was identified during a study of blood T cell repertoires in COVID-19. Study background: Spain, Italy and the United States supplied samples that represented acute and convalescent COVID-19.

Across about two dozen US areas, participants ranged in age from about 18 to 90 years. Clinical history as reported by participants underpinned cohort assignment. The CDR3 is 17 residues long. Germline CDR1 is SGHAT and CDR2 is FQNNGV. V lost 0 bases and J lost 8, with 22 bases in between. The method was immunoSEQ multiplex PCR; TCRdb's version includes in-frame clones alone and lacks a portion of them. This table has 430,000 or so clones, 70% to 90% appearing once. This clone was observed a single time. The material sequenced was PBMCs or T cells enriched from blood (not recorded which). This receptor was taken from a woman aged 40 to 50 who had recovered from COVID-19. The chain uses TRBV11-2 and TRBJ1-2; the D gene is possibly TRBD1 (5 bases). Here the CDR3 reads CASSLEATVPVKGGYTF. CDR3 in DNA: TGTGCCAGCAGCTTAGAGGCGACAGTCCCCGTGAAGGGGGGCTACACCTTC. Together with reference TRBV11-2 and TRBJ1-2, the CDR3 gives the full variable domain: EAGVAQSPRYKIIEKRQSVAFWCNPISGHATLYWYQQILGQGPKLLIQFQNNGVVDDSQLPKDRFSAERLKGVDSTLKIQPAKLEDSAVYLCASSLEATVPVKGGYTFGSGTRLTVV.